This entry lists 20 T cell receptor beta chains sequenced from one sample in a study of graft-versus-host responses after intestinal transplantation (dated by TCRdb to about 2021). The protocol used for the library was the immunoSEQ multiplex PCR assay. TCRdb limited this immuneACCESS table to in-frame rearrangements with V and J called. A share of clones is missing; checked studies link under half to unresolved V genes, and the rest is unexplained. Within this sample are 21,000 or so clones, with 89% of them counted one time only. Clones ranked in the top ten supply 4.5% to 5.5% of the sample. Specimen: PBMCs, collected about 69 days after intestinal transplantation. The source is a human patient who received an intestinal transplant, so some T cells may come from the graft donor.

The gene calls are TRBV11-2 and TRBJ2-5; D not resolved. This CDR3 is built from 14 residues. Per the germline V gene, CDR1 is SGHAT and CDR2 is FQNNGV. V lost 0 bases to trimming and J lost 5 bases, with 10 bases between them. In nucleotides, the CDR3 is TGTGCCAGCAGCTTAGATCCGTCCGGGGAGACCCAGTACTTC. It specifies CASSLDPSGETQYF. The whole variable domain, remainder taken from reference TRBV11-2 and TRBJ2-5, is EAGVAQSPRYKIIEKRQSVAFWCNPISGHATLYWYQQILGQGPKLLIQFQNNGVVDDSQLPKDRFSAERLKGVDSTLKIQPAKLEDSAVYLCASSLDPSGETQYFGPGTRLLVL.

The chain combines TRBV5-3 with TRBJ1-4; 7 bases fit TRBD1. TRBV5-3 is given ORF status, its function remaining uncertain. The V gene end was trimmed by 2 bases and the J gene end by 7 bases; junction bases not matched to a gene: 8. The CDR3 consists of 15 residues. CDR3 region: CARSFDRERGEKLFF. For the CDR3, the DNA is TGTGCCAGAAGCTTTGACAGGGAACGAGGTGAAAAACTGTTTTTT.

To note about this clone: Other DNA sequences in this sample translate to the same CDR3. The genes are TRBV6-1 and TRBJ1-2; 9 bases agree with TRBD1. Germline V CDR1 and CDR2: MNHNS, SASEGT. With 4 bases clipped from V and 8 bases from J, the junction kept 14 bases outside the gene matches. This CDR3 has 16 amino acids. The CDR3 spells CASSVSEGQGAWGYTF. In nucleotides, the CDR3 is TGTGCCAGCAGTGTTAGTGAGGGACAGGGCGCGTGGGGCTACACCTTC.

This chain links TRBV6-1 with TRBJ2-3; 15 bases agree with TRBD2. V was pared by 3 bases and J by 4 bases, with 8 bases of the junction left unmatched. This CDR3 region has 18 residues. Looked up from germline, CDR1 is MNHNS and CDR2 is SASEGT. The CDR3 reads CASSDAGTSGGRADTQYF. CDR3 in DNA: TGTGCCAGCAGTGACGCGGGGACTAGCGGGGGGAGGGCAGATACGCAGTATTTT.

The rearrangement joins TRBV30 to TRBJ2-7; tentative D call: TRBD2 (5 bases). The V end was cut by 6 bases, the J end by 5 bases, with 17 bases between. The CDR3 length is 13 residues. Germline lookup yields CDR1 GTSNPN and CDR2 SVGIG (reference sequence). The CDR3 DNA follows: TGTGCCTGCCGGGGTAGGATCACGGACGAGCAGTACTTC. It encodes CACRGRITDEQYF.

The rearrangement uses TRBV4-1 and TRBJ2-5; the D call may be TRBD1 or TRBD2 (8 bases each). Germline V gives CDR1 MGHRA, CDR2 YSYEKL. This CDR3 region has 17 residues. The V gene lost 4 bases and the J gene lost 5 bases, with 23 bases spanning the gap. CDR3: CASSRSGGQVAWETQYF. DNA of the CDR3: TGCGCCAGCAGCCGGAGCGGGGGACAGGTAGCATGGGAGACCCAGTACTTC.

The V and J genes are TRBV29-1 and TRBJ2-2; 12 bases map to TRBD2. The trim removed 1 base at V and 1 base at J, leaving 13 bases unmatched. CDR1 is SQVTM and CDR2 is ANQGSEA in the germline V gene. The CDR3 loop spans 20 amino acids. CDR3 protein: CSVEGVGRTGLAGNTGELFF. Here the CDR3 DNA reads TGCAGCGTTGAAGGAGTTGGTAGGACGGGACTAGCGGGGAACACCGGGGAGCTGTTTTTT.

The CDR3 spells CASSTRGGAVSMYEQFF. The CDR3 coding sequence is TGTGCCAGTAGTACCCGCGGGGGGGCCGTCTCGATGTATGAGCAGTTCTTC. The J gene is TRBJ2-1, the V gene TRBV19; 9 bases align to TRBD2. The CDR3 is 17 amino acids. Germline V gene sequence: CDR1 LNHDA, CDR2 SQIVND (reference sequence). V was clipped by 4 bases and J by 8 bases; unmatched bases: 15.

This CDR3 reads CASSLVGGRYEQYF. The CDR3 DNA reads TGTGCCAGCAGCTTAGTTGGGGGTAGGTACGAGCAGTACTTC. The J gene is TRBJ2-7, the V gene TRBV11-2; D is perhaps TRBD1 or TRBD2 (5 bases each). The germline V gene encodes CDR1 SGHAT and CDR2 FQNNGV. The CDR3 is 14 residues long. V was trimmed by 1 base and J by 4 bases, leaving 11 bases between them.

The rearrangement uses TRBV5-1 and TRBJ1-2; 7 bases line up with TRBD1. The CDR3 has 15 residues. The germline V gene encodes CDR1 SGHRS and CDR2 YFSETQ. V lost 0 bases to trimming and J lost 4 bases; unmatched junction nucleotides: 6. This CDR3 is CASSLDLGQTYGYTF. Here the CDR3 DNA reads TGCGCCAGCAGCTTGGACCTGGGACAGACCTATGGCTACACCTTC. Supplemented by reference TRBV5-1 and TRBJ1-2, the full variable domain reads KAGVTQTPRYLIKTRGQQVTLSCSPISGHRSVSWYQQTPGQGLQFLFEYFSETQRNKGNFPGRFSGRQFSNSRSEMNVSTLELGDSALYLCASSLDLGQTYGYTFGSGTRLTVV.

The rearrangement links TRBV10-3 to TRBJ1-2; unclear D gene. The V end was cut by 0 bases, the J end by 5 bases, with 10 bases between. CDR1 ENHRY and CDR2 SYGVKD come from the germline V gene. The CDR3 has 14 residues. The CDR3 region has the DNA TGTGCCATCAGTGAGTCTCCCGGACCATATGGCTACACCTTC. Translating it yields CAISESPGPYGYTF.

The J gene is TRBJ1-1, the V gene TRBV11-2; tentative D call: TRBD1 (5 bases). From germline, CDR1 is SGHAT and CDR2 FQNNGV. The CDR3 covers 16 residues. V lost 4 bases and J 7 bases, leaving 22 bases between the germline ends. CDR3 DNA sequence: TGTGCCAGCAGCTCCAGGGACTTACTTTCTGTGCGTGAAGCTTTCTTT. Translating it yields CASSSRDLLSVREAFF.

The chain links TRBV21-1 to TRBJ1-2. TRBV21-1 is flagged as a pseudogene. The CDR3 runs 12 residues. This chain's CDR3 is CASSKEHYGYTF. Written as DNA, the CDR3 is TGTGCCAGCAGCAAAGAACACTATGGCTACACCTTC.

The chain links TRBV7-9 to TRBJ1-5, with a tentative D call TRBD1 (5 bases). CDR3 size: 16 residues. CDR1 and CDR2 from the germline V gene are SEHNR and FQNEAQ (reference sequence). V lost 5 bases and J 3 bases, leaving 17 bases between the germline ends. The CDR3, as DNA: TGTGCCAGCAGCCTGAGCGAGGCAGGGCTCAATCAGCCCCAGCATTTT. It codes for CASSLSEAGLNQPQHF. Based on the CDR3 plus reference TRBV7-9 and TRBJ1-5, the full variable domain is DTGVSQNPRHKITKRGQNVTFRCDPISEHNRLYWYRQTLGQGPEFLTYFQNEAQLEKSRLLSDRFSAERPKGSFSTLEIQRTEQGDSAMYLCASSLSEAGLNQPQHFGDGTRLSIL.

The chain uses TRBV7-9 and TRBJ1-4; D is perhaps TRBD1 (6 bases). V gave up 5 bases and J gave up 2 bases, with 21 bases separating them. The CDR3 sequence is 18 residues long. The germline V gene encodes CDR1 SEHNR and CDR2 FQNEAQ (reference sequence). CDR3 sequence reads: CASSIIPGATGTNEKLFF. CDR3 nucleotides: TGTGCCAGCAGCATTATCCCGGGAGCCACAGGGACTAATGAAAAACTGTTTTTT.

The chain is built from TRBV10-2 and TRBJ2-6; a possible D gene is TRBD1 (6 bases). Trimming removed 0 bases from V and 0 bases from J, with 6 bases in between. Germline CDR1 WSHSY, CDR2 SAAADI. This CDR3 is built from 16 residues. CDR3 sequence: CASSESGGSGANVLTF. CDR3 coding DNA: TGCGCCAGCAGTGAGTCAGGGGGCTCTGGGGCCAACGTCCTGACTTTC.

The chain joins TRBV15 to TRBJ1-1; TRBD1 matches at 7 bases. The CDR3 is made up of 15 amino acids. Germline CDR1 reads LNHNV; CDR2 reads YYDKDF (reference sequence). V dropped 5 bases and J dropped 4; count of bases not matched to a gene: 10. CDR3 DNA sequence: TGTGCCACCAGCGGAGTAAGGGGGCTGGGCACTGAAGCTTTCTTT. Amino acid sequence: CATSGVRGLGTEAFF.

The chain carries TRBV5-4 and TRBJ2-7; TRBD1 or TRBD2 may be the D gene (5 bases each). CDR1 is SGHNT, CDR2 YYREEE, per germline (reference sequence). Trimming removed 0 bases from V and 0 bases from J, with 7 bases in between. The CDR3 runs to 14 residues. The CDR3 protein is CASSLGGTSYEQYF. Here the CDR3 DNA reads TGTGCCAGCAGCTTGGGAGGGACCTCCTACGAGCAGTACTTC.

The chain carries TRBV18 and TRBJ1-3; 7 bases map to TRBD1. The CDR3 contains 16 residues. V lost 3 bases and J lost 2; bases outside the gene matches: 7. Per the germline V gene, CDR1 is KGHSH and CDR2 is LQKENI. The CDR3 here is CASSPRDSQAGNTIYF. For the CDR3, the DNA is TGTGCCAGCTCACCCCGGGACAGCCAGGCTGGAAACACCATATATTTT.

The chain uses TRBV4-3 and TRBJ1-5, with no clear D. With 0 bases removed from V and 8 bases from J, the gap between germline ends came to 14 bases. This CDR3 is built from 15 residues. Germline values: CDR1 LGHNA, CDR2 YSLEER. CDR3 coding DNA: TGCGCCAGCAGCCAAGATGACGGGCTCTCAGAGCCCCAGCATTTT. Encoded protein: CASSQDDGLSEPQHF.